Below, 26 T cell receptor beta chains from the same sample are listed, as sequenced in a study of vaccination and CD4 T cells after COVID-19. Their antigens are not known. CD4+ T cells that had been cultured provided DNA sequenced with the Oncomine TCR Beta short-read assay. MiXCR was run by TCRdb on the PCR reads, yielding one entry per CDR3 protein. The sample contains fewer than 9,000 distinct CDR3 sequences, 45% to 60% of which appear only once. The treatment denotes: approximately nine-day PBMC culture with coronavirus spike peptide pools or control peptides (ViraFEST assay). Sequenced input: CD4+ T cells from blood, cultured in vitro. Receptors originate from a human donor who had recovered from COVID-19.

Only a few counts were recorded for this clonotype. The V call is TRBV6-1, the J call TRBJ2-3; 9 bases match TRBD2. Germline CDR1 is MNHNS and CDR2 is SASEGT. The J segment lost 5 bases and the V segment lost 6 bases, leaving 21 bases of the junction unmatched. The CDR3 is made up of 19 amino acids. This CDR3 is CASSARGSGRDSSLDTQYF. DNA of the CDR3: TGTGCCAGCAGCGCCCGGGGTAGCGGGAGAGATTCTTCGTTAGATACGCAGTATTTT.

This clonotype was counted between two and nine times. The rearrangement uses TRBV29-1 and TRBJ2-3, with 13 positions matching TRBD2. CDR3 length equals 14 residues. The germline V gene encodes CDR1 SQVTM and CDR2 ANQGSEA. The V segment lost 6 bases and the J segment 7 bases; nucleotides outside the gene matches: 7. CDR3: CSVLGLAGVYTQYF. The CDR3, as DNA: TGCAGCGTCCTAGGACTAGCGGGAGTTTATACGCAGTATTTT.

This clonotype is a singleton in its sample. The rearrangement links TRBV2 to TRBJ1-2; tentatively, D is TRBD1 (5 bases). Germline loops: CDR1 SNHLY, CDR2 FYNNEI. Trimming shortened V by 6 bases and J by 7 bases, and 15 bases separated the two germline ends. This CDR3 is 13 amino acids long. The CDR3 loop is CASSYDSWRGYTF. For the CDR3, the DNA is TGTGCCAGCAGCTATGACAGTTGGCGTGGCTACACCTTC.

The V and J genes are TRBV7-2 and TRBJ2-3; D is unclear. The CDR3 is made up of 12 amino acids. The germline V gene encodes CDR1 SGHTA and CDR2 FQGNSA. V was cut by 5 bases and J by 0 bases, with 3 bases left in between. DNA for the CDR3: TGTGCCAGCAGCCCCAGCACAGATACGCAGTATTTT. Its translation is CASSPSTDTQYF.

J is TRBJ2-6 and V is TRBV5-1; tentative D call: TRBD1 (5 bases). Germline assignment: CDR1 SGHRS and CDR2 YFSETQ. This CDR3 spans 14 amino acids. V was clipped by 4 bases and J by 0 bases, with 5 bases between them. The DNA for the CDR3 is TGCGCCAGCAGCAGGGGCTCTGGGGCCAACGTCCTGACTTTC. It specifies CASSRGSGANVLTF.

The J gene is TRBJ2-7, the V gene TRBV7-8; tentatively, D is TRBD1 or TRBD2 (7 bases each). The germline V gene encodes CDR1 SGHVS and CDR2 FQNEAQ. The CDR3 has 14 residues. V lost 0 bases to trimming and J lost 6 bases, with 12 bases between them. CDR3 nucleotides: TGTGCCAGCAGCTTAGCCAGGGGGGGCACCGAGCAGTACTTC. Encoded protein: CASSLARGGTEQYF. The full variable domain, in which reference TRBV7-8 and TRBJ2-7 provide the parts outside the CDR3, is GAGVSQSPRYKVAKRGQDVALRCDPISGHVSLFWYQQALGQGPEFLTYFQNEAQLDKSGLPSDRFFAERPEGSVSTLKIQRTQQEDSAVYLCASSLARGGTEQYFGPGTRLTVT.

The rearrangement links TRBV25-1 to TRBJ2-5; the match to TRBD2 covers 7 bases. Germline V CDR1 and CDR2: MGHDK, SYGVNS. The CDR3 is made up of 17 amino acids. The V gene end was trimmed by 4 bases and the J gene end by 2 bases; junction bases not matched to a gene: 13. The CDR3 reads CASSVPSGRAEQETQYF. CDR3 nucleotides: TGTGCCAGCAGTGTGCCAAGTGGGAGGGCCGAACAAGAGACCCAGTACTTC.

V and J are TRBV28 and TRBJ2-2, with D possibly matching TRBD2 (8 bases). The CDR3 has 17 residues. Trimming pared 10 bases from V and 4 bases from J, leaving 25 bases between. Germline values: CDR1 MDHEN, CDR2 SYDVKM. The CDR3: CATQGGTSGHFTGELFF. The CDR3 DNA reads as TGTGCCACCCAGGGGGGCACTAGCGGACATTTCACCGGGGAGCTGTTTTTT.

This chain uses TRBV20-1 with TRBJ2-5; the match to TRBD2 covers 11 bases. The ends lost 3 bases at V and 0 bases at J; junction bases unmatched: 3. CDR1 and CDR2 from the germline V gene are DFQATT and SNEGSKA (reference sequence). The CDR3 length is 15 residues. The CDR3 here is CSASGTSGYQETQYF. CDR3 coding DNA: TGCAGTGCTAGCGGGACTAGCGGATACCAAGAGACCCAGTACTTC.

Turning to this clonotype: The junction and the germline gene differ at one end; a read error may be behind it. This chain links TRBV2 with TRBJ1-1; TRBD1 aligns across 10 bases. Germline V gene sequence: CDR1 SNHLY, CDR2 FYNNEI. CDR3 length equals 14 residues. DNA of the CDR3: TGTGCCAGCGATTACACGGGACAGGGGACTGCAGCTTTCTTT. This translates into CASDYTGQGTAAFF.

This rearrangement joins TRBV5-1 to TRBJ2-1; perhaps TRBD1 as D (5 bases). The germline V gene has CDR1 SGHRS and CDR2 YFSETQ. Trimming shortened V by 4 bases and J by 3 bases, and 5 bases separated the two germline ends. This CDR3 region has 12 residues. CDR3 nucleotides: TGCGCCAGCAGCCAGGGCTACAATGAGCAGTTCTTC. It encodes CASSQGYNEQFF.

V gene TRBV7-9 combines with J gene TRBJ2-3; tentatively, D is TRBD2 (7 bases). This CDR3 region has 17 residues. The germline V gene encodes CDR1 SEHNR and CDR2 FQNEAQ (reference sequence). Trimming took 2 bases from V and 5 from J, leaving 20 bases between them. CDR3 coding DNA: TGTGCCAGCAGCTTACATCCCGGGGGGCCCCTCGGAGATACGCAGTATTTT. It yields the protein CASSLHPGGPLGDTQYF.

This clonotype was counted between two and nine times. This chain joins TRBV6-5 and TRBJ2-3, with D hard to call. CDR1 MNHEY and CDR2 SVGAGI come from the germline V gene. The ends were cut back, 0 bases at V and 0 bases at J, with 19 bases in the middle. The CDR3 sequence is 19 residues long. The CDR3 protein is CASSYSDGSSQHSTDTQYF. CDR3 nucleotides: TGTGCCAGCAGTTACTCGGATGGGTCATCGCAGCATAGCACAGATACGCAGTATTTT.

Only a few counts were recorded for this clonotype. The chain couples TRBV7-9 to TRBJ2-7; either TRBD1 or TRBD2 may supply D (5 bases each). With 8 bases removed from V and 10 bases from J, the gap between germline ends came to 21 bases. This CDR3 spans 13 amino acids. Germline values: CDR1 SEHNR, CDR2 FQNEAQ (reference sequence). The chain's CDR3 is CASEPQGRQQQYF. CDR3 DNA: TGTGCCAGCGAACCGCAGGGACGCCAGCAACAGTACTTC.

The rearrangement links TRBV6-1 to TRBJ2-2; TRBD1 matches at 9 bases. From germline, CDR1 is MNHNS and CDR2 SASEGT. Trimming removed 6 bases from V and 8 bases from J; junction bases left unmatched: 7. This CDR3 has 14 amino acids. The CDR3 sequence is CASRETGGNGELFF. The CDR3 bases are TGTGCCAGCAGGGAGACAGGGGGAAATGGGGAGCTGTTTTTT.

The chain combines TRBV7-2 with TRBJ1-1; no clear D gene. Germline V gives CDR1 SGHTA, CDR2 FQGNSA. CDR3 length equals 14 residues. Between the trimmed V and J ends, which lost 7 bases and 4 bases, there was a span of 16 bases. CDR3 in DNA: TGTGCCAGCACCTTGCTTTACGCCGGCACTGAAGCTTTCTTT. Translating gives CASTLLYAGTEAFF. Full variable domain (outside the CDR3, taken from reference TRBV7-2 and TRBJ1-1): GAGVSQSPSNKVTEKGKDVELRCDPISGHTALYWYRQSLGQGLEFLIYFQGNSAPDKSGLPSDRFSAERTGGSVSTLTIQRTQQEDSAVYLCASTLLYAGTEAFFGQGTRLTVV.

This clonotype was seen a few times. One end of the junction does not line up with germline, which may come from a read error. The V and J genes are TRBV7-7 and TRBJ2-5, with unresolved D. Germline CDR1 reads SSHAT; CDR2 reads FNYEAQ (reference sequence). This CDR3 has 14 residues. The CDR3 protein is CASSLGGNPGTQYF. The CDR3 DNA reads TGTGCTAGCAGCTTAGGTGGCAATCCGGGGACCCAGTACTTC.

The chain carries TRBV21-1 and TRBJ1-2. TRBV21-1 is tagged as a pseudogene. The CDR3 is 15 residues long. In DNA form, the CDR3 reads TGTGCCAGCAGCAAAGCAGGGTTGATCCCCTATGGCTACACCTTC. Its protein is CASSKAGLIPYGYTF.

This clonotype was counted a few times. The chain uses TRBV7-9 and TRBJ2-5, with D possibly being TRBD2 (6 bases). The CDR3 contains 13 residues. From germline, CDR1 is SEHNR and CDR2 FQNEAQ (reference sequence). V was pared by 5 bases and J by 5 bases, with 12 bases between. The CDR3 bases are TGTGCCAGCAGCCGTGGGGGAGGCGAGACCCAGTACTTC. It encodes CASSRGGGETQYF.

This clonotype was detected only a few times. The CDR3 spells CASSLSGGGNIQYF. CDR3 in DNA: TGTGCCAGCAGTTTATCGGGGGGCGGAAACATTCAGTACTTC. The rearrangement links TRBV27 to TRBJ2-4, with D perhaps TRBD1 or TRBD2 (6 bases each). The germline V and J ends were trimmed by 0 bases and 6 bases, with 9 bases remaining between them. This CDR3 contains 14 residues. The V gene's germline CDR1 is MNHEY and CDR2 SMNVEV (reference sequence).

V gene TRBV7-2 combines with J gene TRBJ1-5, with unresolved D. Trimming shortened V by 1 base and J by 3 bases, and 16 bases separated the two germline ends. Germline V gene sequence: CDR1 SGHTA, CDR2 FQGNSA. This CDR3 is built from 17 residues. CDR3 sequence: CASSLGGGLTPNQPQHF. In DNA, the CDR3 is TGTGCCAGCAGCTTAGGCGGTGGGCTGACCCCCAATCAGCCCCAGCATTTT.

The genes are TRBV20-1 and TRBJ1-1; TRBD1 aligns across 8 bases. This CDR3 comprises 12 residues. Looked up from germline, CDR1 is DFQATT and CDR2 is SNEGSKA (reference sequence). With V trimmed by 6 bases and J by 3 bases, 3 bases remained unmatched. This chain's CDR3 is CSANRGDTEAFF. The CDR3, as DNA: TGCAGTGCCAACAGGGGGGACACTGAAGCTTTCTTT.

The chain uses TRBV9 and TRBJ2-3; maybe TRBD2 (6 bases). Germline CDR1 SGDLS, CDR2 YYNGEE. Trimming stripped 1 base from V and 6 bases from J, with 15 bases between. The CDR3 is 15 amino acids. CDR3 bases: TGTGCCAGCAGCGTACTGGGGGGAGAGGCCGATACGCAGTATTTT. Translated: CASSVLGGEADTQYF.

V usage is TRBV18 and J usage is TRBJ1-4; no reliable D call. The CDR3 runs to 15 residues. Germline V CDR1 and CDR2: KGHSH, LQKENI. Trimming removed 1 base from V and 8 bases from J, with 14 bases in between. The CDR3 sequence is CASSPRSLAAEKLFF. CDR3 DNA: TGTGCCAGCTCACCACGCAGTCTCGCGGCGGAAAAACTGTTTTTT.

The chain combines TRBV7-9 with TRBJ2-2; D is perhaps TRBD2 (5 bases). V was trimmed by 2 bases and J by 7 bases, leaving 14 bases between them. The CDR3 covers 15 residues. Germline CDR1 and CDR2: SEHNR and FQNEAQ (reference sequence). The CDR3 region is CASSLFPLEYGELFF. CDR3 coding DNA: TGTGCCAGCAGCTTATTCCCACTAGAATACGGGGAGCTGTTTTTT.

A single count supports this clonotype. V and J are TRBV4-1 and TRBJ2-7; D is uncertain. Germline assignment: CDR1 MGHRA and CDR2 YSYEKL. The germline V and J ends were trimmed by 1 base and 3 bases, with 16 bases remaining between them. The CDR3 sequence is 16 residues long. The CDR3 region is CASSQGGARRSYEQYF. The CDR3 nucleotides are TGCGCCAGCAGCCAAGGAGGCGCCCGAAGAAGCTACGAGCAGTACTTC.